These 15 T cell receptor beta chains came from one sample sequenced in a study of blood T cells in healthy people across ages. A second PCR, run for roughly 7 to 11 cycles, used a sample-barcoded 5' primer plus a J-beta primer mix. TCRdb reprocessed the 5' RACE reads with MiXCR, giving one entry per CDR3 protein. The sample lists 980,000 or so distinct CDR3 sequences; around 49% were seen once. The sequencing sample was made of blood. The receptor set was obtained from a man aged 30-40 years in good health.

CDR3 in amino acids: CASSWQVNYGYTF. The CDR3 DNA is TGTGCCAGCAGCTGGCAGGTTAACTATGGCTACACCTTC. The rearrangement joins TRBV6-1 to TRBJ1-2; D is undetermined. V was shortened by 6 bases and J by 1 base, with 9 bases between the two germline ends. The germline gives CDR1 MNHNS, CDR2 SASEGT. This CDR3 is 13 amino acids long.

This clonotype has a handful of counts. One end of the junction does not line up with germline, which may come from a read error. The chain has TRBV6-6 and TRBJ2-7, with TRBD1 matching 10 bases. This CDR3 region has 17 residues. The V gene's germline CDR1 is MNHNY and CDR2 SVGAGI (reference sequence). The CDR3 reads CANSYSGQGPYSYEQYF. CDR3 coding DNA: TGTGCCAACAGTTACTCGGGACAGGGGCCATACTCCTACGAGCAGTACTTC.

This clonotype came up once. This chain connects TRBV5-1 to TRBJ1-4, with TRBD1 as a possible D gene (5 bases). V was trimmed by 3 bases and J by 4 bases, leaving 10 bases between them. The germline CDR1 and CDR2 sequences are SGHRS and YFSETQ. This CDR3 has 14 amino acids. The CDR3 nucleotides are TGCGCCAGCAGCTCCAGGGTTGATAATGAAAAACTGTTTTTT. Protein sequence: CASSSRVDNEKLFF.

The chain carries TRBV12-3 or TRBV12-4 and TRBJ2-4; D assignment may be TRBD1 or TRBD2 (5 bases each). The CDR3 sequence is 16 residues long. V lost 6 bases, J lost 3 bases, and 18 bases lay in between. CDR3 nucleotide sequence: TGTGCCAGCAGCGTCCTGGGGCGAGGGGACAAAAACATTCAGTACTTC. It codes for CASSVLGRGDKNIQYF.

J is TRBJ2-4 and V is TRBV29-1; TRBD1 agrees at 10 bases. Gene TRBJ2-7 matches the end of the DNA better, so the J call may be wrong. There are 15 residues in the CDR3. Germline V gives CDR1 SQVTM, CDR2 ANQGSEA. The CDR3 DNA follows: TGCAGCGTTGAAAATCCGGGACAGGGGACCTACGAGCAGTACTTC. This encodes CSVENPGQGTYEQYF.

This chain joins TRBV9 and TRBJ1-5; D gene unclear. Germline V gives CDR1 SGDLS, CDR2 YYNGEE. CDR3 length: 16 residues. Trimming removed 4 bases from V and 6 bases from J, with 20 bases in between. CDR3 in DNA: TGTGCCAGCAGCTCAAGACGGAGACCCCTTTTTCAGCCCCAGCATTTT. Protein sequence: CASSSRRRPLFQPQHF.

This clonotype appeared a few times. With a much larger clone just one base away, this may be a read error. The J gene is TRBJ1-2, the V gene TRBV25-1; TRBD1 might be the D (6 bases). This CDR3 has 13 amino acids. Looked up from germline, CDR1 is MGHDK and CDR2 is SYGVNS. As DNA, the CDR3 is TGTGCCGGCAGTGAGGGGGGCAGGGATGGCTACACCTTC. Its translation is CAGSEGGRDGYTF.

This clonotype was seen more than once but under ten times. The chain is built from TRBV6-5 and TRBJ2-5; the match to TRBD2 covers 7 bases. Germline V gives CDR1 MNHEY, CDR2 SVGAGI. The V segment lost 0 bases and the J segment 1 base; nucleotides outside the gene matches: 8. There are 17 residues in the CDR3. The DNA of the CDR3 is TGTGCCAGCAGTTACTCAGCAGCGGGGAGGCTCCAAGAGACCCAGTACTTC. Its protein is CASSYSAAGRLQETQYF.

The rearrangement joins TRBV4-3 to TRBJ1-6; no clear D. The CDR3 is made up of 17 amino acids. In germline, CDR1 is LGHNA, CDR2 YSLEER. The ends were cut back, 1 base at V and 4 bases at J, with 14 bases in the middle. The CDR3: CASSQGHEGGYNSPLHF. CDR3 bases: TGCGCCAGCAGCCAAGGTCATGAAGGAGGATATAATTCACCCCTCCACTTT.

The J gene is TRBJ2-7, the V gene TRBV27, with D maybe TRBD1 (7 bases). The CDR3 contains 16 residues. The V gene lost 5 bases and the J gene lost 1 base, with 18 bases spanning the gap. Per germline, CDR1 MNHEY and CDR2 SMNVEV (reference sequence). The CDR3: CASSPSQQGRSYEQYF. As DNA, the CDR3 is TGTGCCAGCAGTCCCTCCCAACAGGGGAGGTCCTACGAGCAGTACTTC.

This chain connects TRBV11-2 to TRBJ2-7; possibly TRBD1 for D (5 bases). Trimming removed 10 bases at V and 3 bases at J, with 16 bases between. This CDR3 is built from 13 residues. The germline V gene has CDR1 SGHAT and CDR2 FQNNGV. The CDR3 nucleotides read TGTGCCACCGTAGGGCTTACAGGCTACGAGCAGTACTTC. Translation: CATVGLTGYEQYF.

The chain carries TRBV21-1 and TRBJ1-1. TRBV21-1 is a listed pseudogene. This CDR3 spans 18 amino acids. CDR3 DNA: TGTGCCAGCAGCCCTAATCCCGGGGAAATGAGTGTAGACAATGAAGCTTTCTTT. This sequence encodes CASSPNPGEMSVDNEAFF.

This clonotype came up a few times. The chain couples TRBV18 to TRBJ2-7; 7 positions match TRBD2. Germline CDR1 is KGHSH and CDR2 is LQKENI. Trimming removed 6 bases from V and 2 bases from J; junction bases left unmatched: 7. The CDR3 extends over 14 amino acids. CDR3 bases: TGTGCCAGCTCGGAGGGGAGGGGTCCCTACGAGCAGTACTTC. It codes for CASSEGRGPYEQYF. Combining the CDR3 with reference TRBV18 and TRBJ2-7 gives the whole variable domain NAGVMQNPRHLVRRRGQEARLRCSPMKGHSHVYWYRQLPEEGLKFMVYLQKENIIDESGMPKERFSAEFPKEGPSILRIQQVVRGDSAAYFCASSEGRGPYEQYFGPGTRLTVT.

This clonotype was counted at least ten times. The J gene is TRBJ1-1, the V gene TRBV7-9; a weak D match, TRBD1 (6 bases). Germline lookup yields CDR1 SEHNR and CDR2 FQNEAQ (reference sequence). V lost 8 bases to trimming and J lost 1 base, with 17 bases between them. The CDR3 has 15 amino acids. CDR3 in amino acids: CASGLRLGGNTEAFF. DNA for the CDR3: TGTGCCAGCGGCCTGCGACTAGGGGGGAACACTGAAGCTTTCTTT.

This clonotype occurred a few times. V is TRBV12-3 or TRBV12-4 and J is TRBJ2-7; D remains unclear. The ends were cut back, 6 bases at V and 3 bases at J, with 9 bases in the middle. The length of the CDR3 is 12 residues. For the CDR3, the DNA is TGTGCCAGCAGAGCTACTCTCTACGAGCAGTACTTC. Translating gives CASRATLYEQYF.